This T cell receptor beta chain was recorded in a study of shared clonotypes between healthy human individuals. Whole-study context: Used for every donor were three CD4 naive, three CD4 memory, two CD8 naive and one CD8 memory plate. Study-level findings and limits: Several donors held roughly 5% of naive CD4 clonotypes in common.

As concerns this clone: Its antigen is unknown.

V was clipped by 5 bases and J by 6 bases; unmatched bases: 8. This CDR3 contains 17 residues. Germline lookup yields CDR1 SGHTA and CDR2 FQGNSA. The table came from immunoSEQ multiplex PCR; TCRdb's copy has only in-frame clones and leaves some out. The sample contains 2 million to 3 million clones, under 95% of which appear only once. The sequence was obtained from a man aged 18 to 35 in good health. Some clones in this sample may be carry-over from other donors' samples. This sequence joins TRBV7-2 and TRBJ2-2; 14 positions agree with TRBD2. Sequenced material: naive CD4+ T cells from PBMCs. Specified subset: CD45RA+ positively selected. The DNA for the CDR3 is TGTGCCAGCAGCGCCCGACTAGCGGGAGGGCCCCCCGGGGAGCTGTTTTTT. It translates to CASSARLAGGPPGELFF.